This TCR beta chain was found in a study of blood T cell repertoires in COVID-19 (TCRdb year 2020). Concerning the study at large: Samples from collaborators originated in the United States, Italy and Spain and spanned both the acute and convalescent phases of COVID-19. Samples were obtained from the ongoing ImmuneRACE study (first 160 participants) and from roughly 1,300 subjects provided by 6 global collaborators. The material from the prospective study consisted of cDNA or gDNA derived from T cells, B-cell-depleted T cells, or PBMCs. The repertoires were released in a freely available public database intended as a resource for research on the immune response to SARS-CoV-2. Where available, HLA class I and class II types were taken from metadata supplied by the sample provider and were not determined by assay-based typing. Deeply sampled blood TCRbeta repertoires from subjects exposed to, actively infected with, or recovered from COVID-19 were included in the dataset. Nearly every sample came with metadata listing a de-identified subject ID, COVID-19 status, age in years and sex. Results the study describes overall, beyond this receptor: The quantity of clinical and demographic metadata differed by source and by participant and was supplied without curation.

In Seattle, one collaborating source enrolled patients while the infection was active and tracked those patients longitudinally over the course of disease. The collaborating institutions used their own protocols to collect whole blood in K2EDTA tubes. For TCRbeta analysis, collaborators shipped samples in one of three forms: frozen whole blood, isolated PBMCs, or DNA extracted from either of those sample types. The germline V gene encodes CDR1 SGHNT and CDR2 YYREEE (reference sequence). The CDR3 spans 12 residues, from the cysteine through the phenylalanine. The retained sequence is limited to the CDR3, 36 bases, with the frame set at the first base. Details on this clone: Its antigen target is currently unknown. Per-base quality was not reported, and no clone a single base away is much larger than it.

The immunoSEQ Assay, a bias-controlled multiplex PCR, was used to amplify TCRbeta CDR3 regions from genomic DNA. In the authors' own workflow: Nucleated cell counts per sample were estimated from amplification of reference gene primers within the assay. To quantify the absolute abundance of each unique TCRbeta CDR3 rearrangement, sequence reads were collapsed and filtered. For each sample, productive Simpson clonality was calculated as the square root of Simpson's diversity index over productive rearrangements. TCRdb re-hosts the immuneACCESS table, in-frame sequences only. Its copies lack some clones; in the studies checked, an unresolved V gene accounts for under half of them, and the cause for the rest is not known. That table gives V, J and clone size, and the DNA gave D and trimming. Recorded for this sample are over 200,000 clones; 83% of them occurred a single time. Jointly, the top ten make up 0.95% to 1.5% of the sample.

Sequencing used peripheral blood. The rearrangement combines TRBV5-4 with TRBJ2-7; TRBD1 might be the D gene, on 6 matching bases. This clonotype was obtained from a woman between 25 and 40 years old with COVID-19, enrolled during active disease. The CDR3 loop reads CAEGGMSNEQYF. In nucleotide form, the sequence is TGTGCAGAAGGGGGAATGAGCAACGAGCAGTACTTC.